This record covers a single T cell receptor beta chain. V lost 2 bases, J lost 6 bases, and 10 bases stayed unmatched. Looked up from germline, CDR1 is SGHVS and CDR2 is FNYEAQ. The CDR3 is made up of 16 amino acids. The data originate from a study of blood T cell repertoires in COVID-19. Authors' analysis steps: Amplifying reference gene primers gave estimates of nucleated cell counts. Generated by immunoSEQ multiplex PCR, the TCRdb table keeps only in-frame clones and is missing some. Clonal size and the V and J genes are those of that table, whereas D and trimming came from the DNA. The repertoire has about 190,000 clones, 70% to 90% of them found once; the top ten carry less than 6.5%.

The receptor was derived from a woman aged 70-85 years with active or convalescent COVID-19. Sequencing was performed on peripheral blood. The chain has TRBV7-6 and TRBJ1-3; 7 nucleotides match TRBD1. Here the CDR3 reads CASSLLFRGAKNTIYF. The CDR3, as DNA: TGTGCCAGCAGCTTACTTTTCAGGGGGGCGAAAAACACCATATATTTT.